Below are 18 T cell receptor beta chains sequenced from a single sample in a study of PD-1 blockade in classical Hodgkin lymphoma. The time point here: cycle 4 day 1 (C4D1), after five to seven weeks of nivolumab. Brentuximab vedotin exposure varied, and every patient relapsed after autologous stem cell transplantation. TCRdb's copy holds only in-frame clones and misses some; the assay was immunoSEQ multiplex PCR. The sample lists several thousand clones; roughly 71% were seen once. Sample: peripheral blood mononuclear cells (PBMCs), taken before the fourth cycle of nivolumab. These receptors all stem from a human donor with classical Hodgkin lymphoma.

The chain links TRBV7-2 to TRBJ2-1; 12 bases map to TRBD1. Germline CDR1 SGHTA, CDR2 FQGNSA. The CDR3 is 17 residues long. Trimming cost V 1 base and J 9 bases; bases outside gene matches: 10. CDR3 DNA: TGTGCCAGCAGCTTAGGGGACAGGGGGCTAGGATTAATTGAGCAGTTCTTC. This codes for CASSLGDRGLGLIEQFF.

The gene calls are TRBV5-5 and TRBJ2-7; the D gene is possibly TRBD1 (6 bases). The CDR3 loop spans 16 amino acids. Between the trimmed V and J ends, which lost 0 bases and 7 bases, there was a span of 20 bases. Per the germline V gene, CDR1 is SGHKS and CDR2 is YYEKEE (reference sequence). The CDR3 spells CASSLEVDLVGAEQYF. CDR3 nucleotide sequence: TGTGCCAGCAGCTTGGAAGTGGACCTAGTGGGGGCGGAGCAGTACTTC.

CDR3 sequence reads: CASSQVAGDSEAFF. The CDR3 DNA follows: TGCGCCAGCAGCCAAGTCGCAGGGGACTCTGAAGCTTTCTTT. The chain couples TRBV4-3 to TRBJ1-1; D may be TRBD1 (6 bases). The ends were cut back, 1 base at V and 6 bases at J, with 12 bases in the middle. Germline assignment: CDR1 LGHNA and CDR2 YSLEER. The CDR3 extends over 14 amino acids.

The DNA for the CDR3 is TGTGCCAGCACCATAACCGGGGGGCTAGCGAACTCCTACGAGCAGTACTTC. As protein: CASTITGGLANSYEQYF. The V and J genes are TRBV7-2 and TRBJ2-7, with a tentative D call TRBD2 (7 bases). The germline V and J ends were trimmed by 7 bases and 0 bases, with 22 bases remaining between them. Looked up from germline, CDR1 is SGHTA and CDR2 is FQGNSA. The CDR3 is 17 residues long.

Only a few counts were recorded for this clone. The V and J genes are TRBV28 and TRBJ2-7, with 8 bases lining up with TRBD2. There are 15 residues in the CDR3. V was pared by 11 bases and J by 6 bases, with 18 bases of the junction left unmatched. In germline, CDR1 is MDHEN, CDR2 SYDVKM. Here the CDR3 reads CASRGASGSPPEQYF. CDR3 sequence (DNA): TGTGCCTCCCGGGGGGCAAGCGGGAGCCCTCCCGAGCAGTACTTC.

The chain carries TRBV7-2 and TRBJ1-2, with 12 bases aligning to TRBD1. V shed 0 bases and J 4 bases; nucleotides not matched to a gene: 3. This CDR3 spans 16 amino acids. Germline V gene data show CDR1 as SGHTA and CDR2 as FQGNSA. The CDR3 here is CASSLAGQGAGYGYTF. CDR3 bases: TGTGCCAGCAGCTTAGCGGGACAGGGGGCTGGCTATGGCTACACCTTC. Based on the CDR3 plus reference TRBV7-2 and TRBJ1-2, the full variable domain is GAGVSQSPSNKVTEKGKDVELRCDPISGHTALYWYRQSLGQGLEFLIYFQGNSAPDKSGLPSDRFSAERTGGSVSTLTIQRTQQEDSAVYLCASSLAGQGAGYGYTFGSGTRLTVV.

V is TRBV19 and J is TRBJ1-2; D possibly corresponds to TRBD1 (5 bases). The germline V gene encodes CDR1 LNHDA and CDR2 SQIVND (reference sequence). The CDR3 has 14 amino acids. V gave up 8 bases and J gave up 1 base, with 14 bases separating them. Here the CDR3 reads CASEGHKNNYGYTF. The CDR3 region has the DNA TGTGCCAGTGAAGGACACAAGAATAACTATGGCTACACCTTC. Drawing the rest from reference TRBV19 and TRBJ1-2, the complete variable domain is DGGITQSPKYLFRKEGQNVTLSCEQNLNHDAMYWYRQDPGQGLRLIYYSQIVNDFQKGDIAEGYSVSREKKESFPLTVTSAQKNPTAFYLCASEGHKNNYGYTFGSGTRLTVV.

The chain links TRBV2 to TRBJ1-3; D is undetermined. This CDR3 contains 14 residues. V was clipped by 3 bases and J by 3 bases, with 9 bases between them. Germline-derived CDR1 and CDR2 are SNHLY and FYNNEI. The CDR3 loop is CASSDRHLGNTIYF. The CDR3 bases are TGTGCCAGCAGTGATCGACACCTTGGAAACACCATATATTTT.

This chain links TRBV7-6 with TRBJ2-5; TRBD1 might be the D (5 bases). CDR3 length equals 16 residues. Germline V gene data show CDR1 as SGHVS and CDR2 as FNYEAQ. V shed 5 bases and J shed 1 base, with 17 bases lying between them. The CDR3 reads CASSAQASGFQETQYF. In DNA form, the CDR3 reads TGTGCCAGCAGCGCGCAGGCTTCAGGGTTCCAAGAGACCCAGTACTTC.

The rearrangement uses TRBV28 and TRBJ2-1; D might be TRBD2 (6 bases). Trimming removed 3 bases from V and 2 bases from J, with 11 bases in between. Germline V CDR1 and CDR2: MDHEN, SYDVKM. The CDR3 spans 15 residues. CDR3 nucleotides: TGTGCCAGCAGTTTTCCCGGGGGACCCTACAATGAGCAGTTCTTC. This gives the protein CASSFPGGPYNEQFF.

The chain carries TRBV10-3 and TRBJ2-1; TRBD2 is a possible D gene (6 bases). Trimming left V 1 base short and J 9 bases short, with 13 bases between. This CDR3 spans 14 amino acids. Germline loops: CDR1 ENHRY, CDR2 SYGVKD. CDR3 in DNA: TGTGCCATCAGTGAGTGGACTCTAGCGTCTGAGCAGTTCTTC. Translated: CAISEWTLASEQFF.

The rearrangement joins TRBV6-1 to TRBJ1-1; D gene uncertain. The germline CDR1 and CDR2 sequences are MNHNS and SASEGT. The CDR3 loop spans 13 amino acids. Trimming removed 2 bases from V and 6 bases from J, with 10 bases in between. DNA for the CDR3: TGTGCCAGCAGTGAATTGGGTCGGGCTGAAGCTTTCTTT. As protein: CASSELGRAEAFF.

The CDR3 spells CSRTNQETQYF. CDR3 in DNA: TGCAGTCGGACTAACCAAGAGACCCAGTACTTC. The chain employs TRBV20-1 and TRBJ2-5; tentative D call: TRBD2 (6 bases). Trimming left V 8 bases short and J 0 bases short, with 7 bases between. Per the germline V gene, CDR1 is DFQATT and CDR2 is SNEGSKA (reference sequence). The CDR3 covers 11 residues.

The gene calls are TRBV9 and TRBJ2-3; TRBD2 agrees at 7 bases. Germline-derived CDR1 and CDR2 are SGDLS and YYNGEE. CDR3 size: 15 residues. With 1 base clipped from V and 2 bases from J, the junction kept 4 bases outside the gene matches. CDR3 residues: CASSVTSAITDTQYF. Here the CDR3 DNA reads TGTGCCAGCAGCGTAACTAGCGCCATCACAGATACGCAGTATTTT.

The genes are TRBV4-3 and TRBJ2-4; D may correspond to TRBD1 or TRBD2 (6 bases each). The germline gives CDR1 LGHNA, CDR2 YSLEER. This CDR3 contains 14 residues. Trimming took 5 bases from V and 9 from J, leaving 17 bases between them. The CDR3 is CASSEGRGGSIQYF. Here the CDR3 DNA reads TGCGCCAGCAGCGAGGGGAGAGGGGGGAGCATTCAGTACTTC.

V and J are TRBV5-4 and TRBJ1-2; 7 bases are shared with TRBD1. V lost 0 bases to trimming and J lost 8 bases; unmatched junction nucleotides: 7. The CDR3 consists of 14 residues. Germline CDR1 and CDR2: SGHNT and YYREEE (reference sequence). CDR3 amino acids: CASSLDRQGSGYTF. The DNA for the CDR3 is TGTGCCAGCAGCTTGGATAGACAGGGAAGCGGCTACACCTTC.

V usage is TRBV5-4 and J usage is TRBJ2-7, with 8 positions matching TRBD1. V was pared by 0 bases and J by 4 bases, with 9 bases of the junction left unmatched. Germline V lookup: CDR1 SGHNT, CDR2 YYREEE (reference sequence). The CDR3 length is 16 residues. The CDR3 loop is CASSLGAGTGIYEQYF. The CDR3 DNA sequence: TGTGCCAGCAGCTTGGGGGCCGGGACAGGCATTTACGAGCAGTACTTC.

This rearrangement joins TRBV21-1 to TRBJ2-7; TRBD1 was called by the table and not checked on the DNA. TRBV21-1 is labeled a pseudogene. The CDR3 is 16 residues long. The CDR3 loop reads CASSSPGGQALYEQYF. DNA for the CDR3: TGTGCCAGCAGCTCCCCTGGGGGACAGGCCCTCTACGAGCAGTACTTC.